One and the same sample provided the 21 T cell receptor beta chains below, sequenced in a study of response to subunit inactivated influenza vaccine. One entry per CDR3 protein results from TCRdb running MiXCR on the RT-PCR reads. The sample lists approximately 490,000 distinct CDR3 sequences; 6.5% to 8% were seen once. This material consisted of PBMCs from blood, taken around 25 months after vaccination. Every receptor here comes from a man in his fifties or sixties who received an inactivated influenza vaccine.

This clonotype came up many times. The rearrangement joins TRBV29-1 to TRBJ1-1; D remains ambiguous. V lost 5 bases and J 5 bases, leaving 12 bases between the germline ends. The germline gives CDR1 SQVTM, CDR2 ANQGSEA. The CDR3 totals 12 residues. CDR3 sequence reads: CSVSPVGTEAFF. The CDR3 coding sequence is TGCAGCGTTTCCCCCGTCGGGACTGAAGCTTTCTTT.

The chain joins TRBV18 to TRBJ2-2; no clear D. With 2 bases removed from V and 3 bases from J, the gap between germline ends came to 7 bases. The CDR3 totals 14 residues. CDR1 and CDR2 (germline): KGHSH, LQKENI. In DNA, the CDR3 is TGTGCCAGCTCACCAGGCTGGGACACCGGGGAGCTGTTTTTT. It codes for CASSPGWDTGELFF.

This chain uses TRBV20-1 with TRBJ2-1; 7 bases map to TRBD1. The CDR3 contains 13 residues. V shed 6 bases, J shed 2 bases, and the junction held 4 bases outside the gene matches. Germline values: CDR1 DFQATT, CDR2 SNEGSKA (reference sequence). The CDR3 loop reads CSAVTGAYNEQFF. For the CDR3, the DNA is TGCAGTGCCGTAACAGGGGCCTACAATGAGCAGTTCTTC.

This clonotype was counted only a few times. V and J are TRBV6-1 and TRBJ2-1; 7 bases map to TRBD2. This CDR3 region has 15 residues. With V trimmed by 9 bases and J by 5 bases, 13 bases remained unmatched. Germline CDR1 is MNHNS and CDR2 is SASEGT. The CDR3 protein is CASNFWLAANNEQFF. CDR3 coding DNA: TGTGCCAGTAATTTCTGGCTAGCGGCAAACAATGAGCAGTTCTTC.

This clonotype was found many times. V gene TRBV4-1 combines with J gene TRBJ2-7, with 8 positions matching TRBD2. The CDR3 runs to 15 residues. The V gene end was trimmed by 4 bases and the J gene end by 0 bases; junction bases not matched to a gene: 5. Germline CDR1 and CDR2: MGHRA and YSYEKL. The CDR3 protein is CASSPRGVGSYEQYF. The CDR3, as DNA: TGCGCCAGCAGCCCGCGGGGGGTGGGCTCCTACGAGCAGTACTTC.

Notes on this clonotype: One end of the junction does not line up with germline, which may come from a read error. In DNA, the CDR3 is TGTGCCAACAGCACGGGACTAACCCCGAACACCGGGGAGCTGTTTTTT. Its protein is CANSTGLTPNTGELFF. The chain joins TRBV5-4 to TRBJ2-2; 7 positions match TRBD2. This CDR3 has 16 amino acids. The V gene's germline CDR1 is SGHNT and CDR2 YYREEE (reference sequence). Full variable domain (rest looked up from reference TRBV5-4 and TRBJ2-2): ETGVTQSPTHLIKTRGQQVTLRCSSQSGHNTVSWYQQALGQGPQFIFQYYREEENGRGNFPPRFSGLQFPNYSSELNVNALELDDSALYLCANSTGLTPNTGELFFGEGSRLTVL.

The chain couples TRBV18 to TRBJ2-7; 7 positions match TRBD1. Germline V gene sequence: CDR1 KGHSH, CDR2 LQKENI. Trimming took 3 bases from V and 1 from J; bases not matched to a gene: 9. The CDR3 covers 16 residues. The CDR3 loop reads CASSPPGTEISYEQYF. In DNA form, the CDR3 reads TGTGCCAGCTCACCTCCCGGGACAGAGATTTCCTACGAGCAGTACTTC.

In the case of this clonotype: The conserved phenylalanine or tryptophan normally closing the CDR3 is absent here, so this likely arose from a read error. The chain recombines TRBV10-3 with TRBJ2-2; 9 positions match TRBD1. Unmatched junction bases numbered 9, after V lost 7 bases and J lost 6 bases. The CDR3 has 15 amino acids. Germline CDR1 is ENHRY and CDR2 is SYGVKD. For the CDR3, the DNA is TGTGCCATCACTCCGGGACAGGGTAGTTCCGGGGAGCTGTTTTCT. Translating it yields CAITPGQGSSGELFS.

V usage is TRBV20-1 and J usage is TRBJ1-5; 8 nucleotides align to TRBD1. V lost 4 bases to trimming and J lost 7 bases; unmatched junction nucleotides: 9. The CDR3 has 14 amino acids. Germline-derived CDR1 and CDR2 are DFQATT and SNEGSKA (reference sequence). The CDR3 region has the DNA TGCAGTGCTATCTCCCAGGGGGCATTCCAGCCCCAGCATTTT. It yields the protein CSAISQGAFQPQHF.

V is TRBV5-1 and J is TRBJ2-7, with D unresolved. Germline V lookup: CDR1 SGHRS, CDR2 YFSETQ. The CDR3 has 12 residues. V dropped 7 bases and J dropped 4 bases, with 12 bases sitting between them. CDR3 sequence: CASGHVGYEQYF. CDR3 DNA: TGCGCCAGCGGCCATGTGGGTTACGAGCAGTACTTC.

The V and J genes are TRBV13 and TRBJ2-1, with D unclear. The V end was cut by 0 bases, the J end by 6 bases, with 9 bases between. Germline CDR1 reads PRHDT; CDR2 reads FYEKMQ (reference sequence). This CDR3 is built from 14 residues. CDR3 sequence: CASSLGLGPNEQFF. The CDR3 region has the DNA TGTGCCAGCAGCTTAGGACTCGGTCCCAATGAGCAGTTCTTC. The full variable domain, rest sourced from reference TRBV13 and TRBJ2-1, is AAGVIQSPRHLIKEKRETATLKCYPIPRHDTVYWYQQGPGQDPQFLISFYEKMQSDKGSIPDRFSAQQFSDYHSELNMSSLELGDSALYFCASSLGLGPNEQFFGPGTRLTVL.

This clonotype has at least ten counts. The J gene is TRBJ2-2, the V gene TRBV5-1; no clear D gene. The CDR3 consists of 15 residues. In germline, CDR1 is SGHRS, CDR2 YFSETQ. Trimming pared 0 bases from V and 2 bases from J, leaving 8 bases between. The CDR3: CASSLAHRNTGELFF. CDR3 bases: TGCGCCAGCAGCTTGGCGCATCGTAACACCGGGGAGCTGTTTTTT.

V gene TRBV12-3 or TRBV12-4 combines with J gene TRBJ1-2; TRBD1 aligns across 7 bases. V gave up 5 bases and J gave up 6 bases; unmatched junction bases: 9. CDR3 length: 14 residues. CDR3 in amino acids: CASSRQGPPHGYTF. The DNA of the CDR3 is TGTGCCAGCAGTCGACAGGGACCCCCCCATGGCTACACCTTC.

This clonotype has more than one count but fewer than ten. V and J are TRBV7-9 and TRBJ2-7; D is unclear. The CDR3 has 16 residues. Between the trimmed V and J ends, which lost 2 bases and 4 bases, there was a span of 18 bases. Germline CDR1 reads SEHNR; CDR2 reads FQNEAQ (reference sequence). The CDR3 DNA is TGTGCCAGCAGCTTATATCTCCAGAATTCCCCTTACGAGCAGTACTTC. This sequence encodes CASSLYLQNSPYEQYF.

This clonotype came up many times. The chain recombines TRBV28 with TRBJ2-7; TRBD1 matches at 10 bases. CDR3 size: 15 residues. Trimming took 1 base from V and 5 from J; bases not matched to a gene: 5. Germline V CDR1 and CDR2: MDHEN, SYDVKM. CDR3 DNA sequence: TGTGCCAGCAGTTTATTGGGACAGGGGACAAACGAGCAGTACTTC. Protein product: CASSLLGQGTNEQYF.

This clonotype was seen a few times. The CDR3 reads CASSRLGSKEKLFF. CDR3 sequence (DNA): TGCGCCAGCAGCCGCCTAGGCTCAAAAGAAAAACTGTTTTTT. The chain is built from TRBV4-1 and TRBJ1-4, with D unclear. The CDR3 contains 14 residues. V dropped 4 bases and J dropped 8 bases, with 14 bases sitting between them. Germline values: CDR1 MGHRA, CDR2 YSYEKL.

The CDR3 nucleotides are TGCAGTGCTCAAGCCCCCGCCGGGAGATCCTACGAGCAGTACTTC. Its protein product is CSAQAPAGRSYEQYF. This chain uses TRBV20-1 with TRBJ2-7; D is perhaps TRBD2 (6 bases). This CDR3 is built from 15 residues. CDR1 is DFQATT, CDR2 SNEGSKA, per germline (reference sequence). V was shortened by 5 bases and J by 1 base, with 18 bases between the two germline ends.

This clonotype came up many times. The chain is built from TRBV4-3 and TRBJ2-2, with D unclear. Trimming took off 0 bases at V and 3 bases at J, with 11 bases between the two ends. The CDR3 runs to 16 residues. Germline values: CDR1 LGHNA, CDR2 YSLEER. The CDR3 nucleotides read TGCGCCAGCAGCCAAGATTCCCAGGCGCACACCGGGGAGCTGTTTTTT. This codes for CASSQDSQAHTGELFF.

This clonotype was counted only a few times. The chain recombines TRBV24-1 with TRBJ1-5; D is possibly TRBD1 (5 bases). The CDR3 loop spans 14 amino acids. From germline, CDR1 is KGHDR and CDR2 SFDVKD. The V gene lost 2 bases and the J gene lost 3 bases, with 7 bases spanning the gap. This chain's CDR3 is CATSDWDDNQPQHF. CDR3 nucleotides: TGTGCCACCAGTGATTGGGACGACAATCAGCCCCAGCATTTT.

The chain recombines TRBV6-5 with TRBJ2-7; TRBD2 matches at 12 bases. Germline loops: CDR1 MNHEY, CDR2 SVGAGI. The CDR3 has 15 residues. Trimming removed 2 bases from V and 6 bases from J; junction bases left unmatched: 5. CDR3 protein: CASSYVTSGRSEQYF. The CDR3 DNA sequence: TGTGCCAGCAGTTACGTAACTAGCGGGAGGAGCGAGCAGTACTTC.

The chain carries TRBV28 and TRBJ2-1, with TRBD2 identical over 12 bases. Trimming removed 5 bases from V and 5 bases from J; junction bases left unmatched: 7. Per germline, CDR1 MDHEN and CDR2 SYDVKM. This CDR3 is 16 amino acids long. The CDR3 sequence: CASSDLGLAGHNEQFF. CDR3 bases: TGTGCCAGCAGTGACTTAGGACTAGCGGGACACAATGAGCAGTTCTTC.